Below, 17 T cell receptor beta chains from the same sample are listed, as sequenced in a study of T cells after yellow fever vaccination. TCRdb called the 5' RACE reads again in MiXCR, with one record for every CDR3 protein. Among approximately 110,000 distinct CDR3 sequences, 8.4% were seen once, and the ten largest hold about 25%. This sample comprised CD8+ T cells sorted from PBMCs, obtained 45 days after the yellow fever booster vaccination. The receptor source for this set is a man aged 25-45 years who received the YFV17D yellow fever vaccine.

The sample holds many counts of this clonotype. The CDR3 reads CASSFTSRSAYNEQFF. The CDR3 DNA reads TGTGCCAGCAGTTTCACTAGTAGGTCAGCCTACAATGAGCAGTTCTTC. V is TRBV28 and J is TRBJ2-1; maybe TRBD2 (5 bases). The V gene lost 3 bases and the J gene lost 2 bases, with 14 bases spanning the gap. This CDR3 contains 16 residues. Germline-derived CDR1 and CDR2 are MDHEN and SYDVKM.

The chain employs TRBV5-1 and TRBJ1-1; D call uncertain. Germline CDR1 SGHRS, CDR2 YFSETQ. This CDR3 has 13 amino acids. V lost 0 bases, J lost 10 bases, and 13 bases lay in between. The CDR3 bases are TGCGCCAGCAGCTTGGTGACGGCGAAGGGAGCTTTCTTT. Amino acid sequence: CASSLVTAKGAFF.

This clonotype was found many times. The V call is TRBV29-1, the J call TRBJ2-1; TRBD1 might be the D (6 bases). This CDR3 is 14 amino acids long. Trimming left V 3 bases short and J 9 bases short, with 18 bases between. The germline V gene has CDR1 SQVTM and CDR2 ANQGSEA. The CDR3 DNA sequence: TGCAGCGTTGAGACTAAAAAGGGGGTTTTTGAGCAGTTCTTC. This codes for CSVETKKGVFEQFF.

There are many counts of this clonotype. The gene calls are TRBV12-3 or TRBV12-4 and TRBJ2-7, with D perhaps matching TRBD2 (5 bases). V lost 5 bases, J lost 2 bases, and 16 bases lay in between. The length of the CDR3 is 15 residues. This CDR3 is CASSPPSRSPYEQYF. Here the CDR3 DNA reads TGTGCCAGCAGTCCCCCTAGCCGTAGCCCCTACGAGCAGTACTTC.

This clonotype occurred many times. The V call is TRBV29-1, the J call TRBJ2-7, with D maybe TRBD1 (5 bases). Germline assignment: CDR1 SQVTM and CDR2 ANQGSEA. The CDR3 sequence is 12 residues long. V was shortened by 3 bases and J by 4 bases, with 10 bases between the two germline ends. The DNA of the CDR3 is TGCAGCGTTGAGGTCCCAGGGTACGAGCAGTACTTC. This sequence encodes CSVEVPGYEQYF.

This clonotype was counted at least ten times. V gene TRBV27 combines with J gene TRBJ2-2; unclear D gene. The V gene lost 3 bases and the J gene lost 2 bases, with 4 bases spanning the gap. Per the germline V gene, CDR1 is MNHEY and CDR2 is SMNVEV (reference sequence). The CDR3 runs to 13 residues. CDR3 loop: CASSFYNTGELFF. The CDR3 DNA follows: TGTGCCAGCAGTTTTTACAACACCGGGGAGCTGTTTTTT.

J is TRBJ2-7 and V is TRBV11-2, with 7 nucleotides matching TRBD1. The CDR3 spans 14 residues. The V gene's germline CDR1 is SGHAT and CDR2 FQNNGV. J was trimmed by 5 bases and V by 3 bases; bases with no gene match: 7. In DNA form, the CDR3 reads TGTGCCAGCAGCTTCCCGACAGACAGGGACGAGCAGTACTTC. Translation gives CASSFPTDRDEQYF.

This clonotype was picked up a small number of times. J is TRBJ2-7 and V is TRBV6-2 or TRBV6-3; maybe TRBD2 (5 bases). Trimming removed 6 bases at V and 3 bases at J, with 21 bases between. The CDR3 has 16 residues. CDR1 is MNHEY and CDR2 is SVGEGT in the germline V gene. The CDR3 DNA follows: TGTGCCAGCAGATCCCAGGCGGAGGTACTATACTACGAGCAGTACTTC. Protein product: CASRSQAEVLYYEQYF.

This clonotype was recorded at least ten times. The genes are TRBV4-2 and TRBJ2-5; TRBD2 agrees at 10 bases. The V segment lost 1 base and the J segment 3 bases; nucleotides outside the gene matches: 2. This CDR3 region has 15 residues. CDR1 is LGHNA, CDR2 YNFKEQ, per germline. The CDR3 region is CASSQVLAGEETQYF. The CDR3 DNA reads TGTGCCAGCAGCCAAGTTCTAGCGGGAGAAGAGACCCAGTACTTC.

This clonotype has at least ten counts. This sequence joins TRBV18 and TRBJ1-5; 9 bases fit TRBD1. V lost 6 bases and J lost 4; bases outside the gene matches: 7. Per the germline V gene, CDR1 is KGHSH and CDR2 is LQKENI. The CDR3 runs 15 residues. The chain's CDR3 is CASSAGTGLNQPQHF. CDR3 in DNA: TGTGCCAGCTCGGCCGGGACAGGGCTGAATCAGCCCCAGCATTTT.

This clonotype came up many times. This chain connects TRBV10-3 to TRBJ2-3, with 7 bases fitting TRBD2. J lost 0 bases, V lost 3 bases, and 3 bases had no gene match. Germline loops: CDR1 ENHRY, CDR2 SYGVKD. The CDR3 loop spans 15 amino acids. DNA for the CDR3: TGTGCCATCAGTGAACTACTAGCGAGCACAGATACGCAGTATTTT. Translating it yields CAISELLASTDTQYF.

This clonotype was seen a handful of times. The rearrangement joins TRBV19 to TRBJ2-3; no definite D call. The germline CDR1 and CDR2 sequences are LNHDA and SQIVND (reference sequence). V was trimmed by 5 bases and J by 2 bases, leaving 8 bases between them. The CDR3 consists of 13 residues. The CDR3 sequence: CASSPTNTDTQYF. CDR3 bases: TGTGCCAGTAGTCCGACCAACACAGATACGCAGTATTTT.

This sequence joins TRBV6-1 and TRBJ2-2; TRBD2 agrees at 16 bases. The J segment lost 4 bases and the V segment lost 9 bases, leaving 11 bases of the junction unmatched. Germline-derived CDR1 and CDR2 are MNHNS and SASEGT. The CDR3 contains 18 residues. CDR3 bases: TGTGCCAGTCTGCCGGGACTAGCGGGAGGGCGGGTCACCGGGGAGCTGTTTTTT. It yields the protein CASLPGLAGGRVTGELFF.

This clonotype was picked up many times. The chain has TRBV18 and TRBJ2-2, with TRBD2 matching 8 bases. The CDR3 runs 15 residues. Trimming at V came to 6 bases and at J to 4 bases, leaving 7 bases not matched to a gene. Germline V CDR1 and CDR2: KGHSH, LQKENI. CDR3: CASSVREGRTGELFF. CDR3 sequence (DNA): TGTGCCAGCTCGGTTCGGGAGGGCCGCACCGGGGAGCTGTTTTTT.

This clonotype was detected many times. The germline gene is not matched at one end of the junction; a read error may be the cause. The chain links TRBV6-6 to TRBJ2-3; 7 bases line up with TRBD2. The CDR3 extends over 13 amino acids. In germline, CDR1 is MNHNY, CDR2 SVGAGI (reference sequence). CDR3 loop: CASSEGGTDTQYF. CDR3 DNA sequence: TGCGCCAGCAGTGAGGGAGGGACAGATACGCAGTATTTT.

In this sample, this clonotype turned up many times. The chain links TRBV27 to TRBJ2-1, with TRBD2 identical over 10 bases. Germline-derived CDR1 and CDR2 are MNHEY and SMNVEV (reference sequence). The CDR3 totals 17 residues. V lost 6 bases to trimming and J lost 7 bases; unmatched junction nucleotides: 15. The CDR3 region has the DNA TGTGCCAGCAGCTCCCTCGGACCAGCGGGAGGGAGAAATGAGCAGTTCTTC. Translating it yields CASSSLGPAGGRNEQFF.

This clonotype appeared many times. CDR3 bases: TGTGCCAGCAGCTTCGATCTGGGGACAGGGTACTACGAGCAGTACTTC. Translating gives CASSFDLGTGYYEQYF. The rearrangement joins TRBV7-9 to TRBJ2-7; 9 positions agree with TRBD1. This CDR3 region has 16 residues. V trimming: 3 bases; J trimming: 3 bases; junction bases outside the gene matches: 9. Germline V lookup: CDR1 SEHNR, CDR2 FQNEAQ (reference sequence).